The 25 T cell receptor beta chains presented below share a single source sample, sequenced in a study of identical twins. One entry per CDR3 protein, called by TCRdb with MiXCR from the 5' RACE reads. The repertoire holds under 1 million distinct CDR3 sequences, with around 12% as singletons. This sample also belongs to another study, concerning yellow fever vaccine responses in identical twins.

Sequencing was performed on PBMCs. These receptors were taken from a woman younger than 30 in good health.

A few counts support this clonotype. This chain uses TRBV2 with TRBJ1-4; 10 nucleotides match TRBD1. Germline lookup yields CDR1 SNHLY and CDR2 FYNNEI. The CDR3 spans 17 residues. The ends lost 6 bases at V and 2 bases at J; junction bases unmatched: 9. The CDR3 DNA is TGTGCCAGCAGCGCGGGACAGGGGCTGAGGACTAATGAAAAACTGTTTTTT. Translating it yields CASSAGQGLRTNEKLFF.

This clonotype was found a few times. The chain uses TRBV2 and TRBJ1-2, with a possible D match to TRBD1 (6 bases). The germline CDR1 and CDR2 sequences are SNHLY and FYNNEI. This CDR3 region has 14 residues. The V and J ends lost 4 bases and 6 bases respectively, with 15 bases between them. The CDR3 region is CASSVNNRANGYTF. In DNA, the CDR3 is TGTGCCAGCAGTGTCAATAACAGGGCCAATGGCTACACCTTC.

This clonotype was seen only a few times. The CDR3 is CASSLSGTANIQYF. CDR3 in DNA: TGTGCCAGCAGCTTGTCCGGGACAGCAAACATTCAGTACTTC. This chain uses TRBV7-9 with TRBJ2-4, with TRBD1 identical over 7 bases. V lost 3 bases, J lost 6 bases, and 5 bases stayed unmatched. The length of the CDR3 is 14 residues. The V gene's germline CDR1 is SEHNR and CDR2 FQNEAQ (reference sequence).

The J gene is TRBJ2-1, the V gene TRBV7-9; 8 bases match TRBD2. CDR3 length equals 17 residues. From germline, CDR1 is SEHNR and CDR2 FQNEAQ (reference sequence). V gave up 4 bases and J gave up 0 bases; unmatched junction bases: 8. This chain's CDR3 is CASSSTGLAPSYNEQFF. Here the CDR3 DNA reads TGTGCCAGCAGCTCTACAGGACTAGCTCCCTCCTACAATGAGCAGTTCTTC. The variable domain in full, completed from reference TRBV7-9 and TRBJ2-1, reads DTGVSQNPRHKITKRGQNVTFRCDPISEHNRLYWYRQTLGQGPEFLTYFQNEAQLEKSRLLSDRFSAERPKGSFSTLEIQRTEQGDSAMYLCASSSTGLAPSYNEQFFGPGTRLTVL.

This clonotype came up many times. J is TRBJ2-3 and V is TRBV28; D gene uncertain. Germline values: CDR1 MDHEN, CDR2 SYDVKM. With 4 bases removed from V and 5 bases from J, the gap between germline ends came to 16 bases. The CDR3 is 15 residues long. The CDR3 bases are TGTGCCAGCAGTTCGCCCCCCGGACGGCTAGATACGCAGTATTTT. Translated, it gives CASSSPPGRLDTQYF.

The chain uses TRBV12-3 or TRBV12-4 and TRBJ2-2; possible D gene TRBD1, 6 bases. The CDR3 has 16 amino acids. V was trimmed by 7 bases and J by 7 bases, leaving 22 bases between them. The CDR3 sequence: CASTQDLQGGYGELFF. The CDR3 nucleotides are TGTGCCAGCACCCAGGATTTACAGGGCGGTTACGGGGAGCTGTTTTTT.

The gene calls are TRBV29-1 and TRBJ1-2; TRBD1 matches at 9 bases. Germline loops: CDR1 SQVTM, CDR2 ANQGSEA. This CDR3 region has 15 residues. Germline trimming cut 5 bases from V and 2 bases from J; bases unmatched to any gene: 9. CDR3 region: CSVLGDRGSNYGYTF. CDR3 nucleotide sequence: TGCAGCGTTTTGGGTGACAGGGGGAGCAACTATGGCTACACCTTC.

This clonotype was detected many times. The chain carries TRBV5-1 and TRBJ1-2; 7 bases are a match to TRBD1. Trimming at V came to 4 bases and at J to 5 bases, leaving 11 bases not matched to a gene. This CDR3 contains 15 residues. Germline-derived CDR1 and CDR2 are SGHRS and YFSETQ. CDR3 loop: CASSPSRGQPYGYTF. In DNA, the CDR3 is TGCGCCAGCAGCCCATCACGGGGACAGCCTTATGGCTACACCTTC.

This clonotype was seen ten or more times. The chain has TRBV2 and TRBJ2-3; possibly TRBD1 or TRBD2 for D (6 bases each). Per germline, CDR1 SNHLY and CDR2 FYNNEI. V dropped 4 bases and J dropped 0 bases, with 29 bases sitting between them. The CDR3 sequence is 21 residues long. CDR3: CASSGGGVQGLKGPSTDTQYF. In DNA, the CDR3 is TGTGCCAGCAGTGGGGGTGGGGTACAGGGACTTAAAGGACCTAGCACAGATACGCAGTATTTT.

The genes are TRBV3-1 and TRBJ2-1; unclear D gene. The germline V gene encodes CDR1 LGHDT and CDR2 YNNKEL (reference sequence). The CDR3 covers 15 residues. V shed 2 bases and J shed 4 bases, with 12 bases lying between them. The CDR3 DNA reads TGTGCCAGCAGCCAACAGAGAGCCAGGTACAATGAGCAGTTCTTC. Translated: CASSQQRARYNEQFF.

This clonotype was seen many times. The chain carries TRBV12-3 or TRBV12-4 and TRBJ1-2; D not certain. The ends were cut back, 3 bases at V and 4 bases at J, with 9 bases in the middle. The CDR3 runs to 13 residues. CDR3 coding DNA: TGTGCCAGCAGTTTGGACGGACCCTATGGCTACACCTTC. Protein: CASSLDGPYGYTF.

This clonotype has at least ten counts. This rearrangement joins TRBV7-9 to TRBJ1-1, with D possibly being TRBD1 (6 bases). The CDR3 covers 13 residues. V lost 7 bases and J lost 4, with 13 bases in between. Per the germline V gene, CDR1 is SEHNR and CDR2 is FQNEAQ (reference sequence). In DNA form, the CDR3 reads TGTGCCAGCAACCTATCAGGGGTCACTGAAGCTTTCTTT. Encoded protein: CASNLSGVTEAFF.

This clonotype was observed many times. The chain joins TRBV12-3 or TRBV12-4 to TRBJ2-1; D may be TRBD2 (6 bases). This CDR3 has 16 residues. Trimming removed 0 bases from V and 7 bases from J, with 16 bases in between. In nucleotides, the CDR3 is TGTGCCAGCAGTTTAGCCCGGAAGGCCCGGGGGAATGAGCAGTTCTTC. This gives the protein CASSLARKARGNEQFF.

The chain combines TRBV20-1 with TRBJ2-3; perhaps TRBD1 as D (6 bases). The CDR3 consists of 13 residues. Trimming stripped 3 bases from V and 3 bases from J, with 10 bases between. CDR1 and CDR2 (germline): DFQATT, SNEGSKA (reference sequence). This CDR3 is CSASPGVTDTQYF. In nucleotides, the CDR3 is TGCAGTGCTAGTCCAGGGGTTACAGATACGCAGTATTTT.

Note on this clonotype: The junction does not match germline at one end; this may be a read error. The V and J genes are TRBV11-3 and TRBJ2-1, with a possible D match to TRBD2 (5 bases). The CDR3 totals 13 residues. Per germline, CDR1 SGHNT and CDR2 YENEEA. DNA of the CDR3: TGTGCCAGCAGCTTAGGGACTTACACTGAGCAGTTCTTC. It specifies CASSLGTYTEQFF.

The chain is built from TRBV6-1 and TRBJ2-2; the D gene is possibly TRBD2 (5 bases). Germline V gene data show CDR1 as MNHNS and CDR2 as SASEGT. Trimming cost V 11 bases and J 6 bases, with 16 bases left between them. The CDR3 consists of 13 residues. The CDR3 DNA sequence: TGTGCCGGTGCCTCGGCGGGTTCCGGGGAGCTGTTTTTT. Translated: CAGASAGSGELFF.

The chain combines TRBV29-1 with TRBJ2-5; 12 nucleotides agree with TRBD2. Germline V lookup: CDR1 SQVTM, CDR2 ANQGSEA. The V gene end was trimmed by 5 bases and the J gene end by 2 bases; junction bases not matched to a gene: 6. The CDR3 totals 15 residues. The CDR3 sequence is CSVTTSGGPQETQYF. DNA for the CDR3: TGCAGCGTTACGACTAGCGGGGGACCTCAAGAGACCCAGTACTTC.

The chain is built from TRBV4-1 and TRBJ2-5, with D possibly being TRBD2 (5 bases). Trimming took 5 bases from V and 3 from J, leaving 22 bases between them. The length of the CDR3 is 17 residues. CDR1 and CDR2 (germline): MGHRA, YSYEKL. CDR3 coding DNA: TGCGCCAGCAGCACAGCGCTACGACGGGGAATTGAAGAGACCCAGTACTTC. It encodes CASSTALRRGIEETQYF.

In this sample, this clonotype turned up many times. The V call is TRBV15, the J call TRBJ1-2; D is possibly TRBD1 (5 bases). V lost 4 bases, J lost 4 bases, and 16 bases lay in between. From germline, CDR1 is LNHNV and CDR2 YYDKDF (reference sequence). This CDR3 spans 15 amino acids. The CDR3 DNA is TGTGCCACCAGCACCGACCGCCAGGGCCGCTATGGCTACACCTTC. This sequence encodes CATSTDRQGRYGYTF. The whole variable domain, filled in from reference TRBV15 and TRBJ1-2, reads DAMVIQNPRYQVTQFGKPVTLSCSQTLNHNVMYWYQQKSSQAPKLLFHYYDKDFNNEADTPDNFQSRRPNTSFCFLDIRSPGLGDTAMYLCATSTDRQGRYGYTFGSGTRLTVV.

The J gene is TRBJ2-2, the V gene TRBV7-2; D may be TRBD2 (7 bases). Trimming took off 4 bases at V and 3 bases at J, with 15 bases between the two ends. The CDR3 loop spans 16 amino acids. Germline CDR1 reads SGHTA; CDR2 reads FQGNSA. The CDR3, as DNA: TGTGCCAGCAGCTCCGAGACCGGGGGGCACACCGGGGAGCTGTTTTTT. Its translation is CASSSETGGHTGELFF.

This clonotype was observed at least ten times. This chain's CDR3 is CASSGGPGDTQYF. The CDR3 DNA sequence: TGCGCCAGCAGCGGAGGACCGGGCGACACGCAGTATTTT. The V gene is TRBV5-1, the J gene TRBJ2-3, with D perhaps matching TRBD2 (5 bases). Germline CDR1 reads SGHRS; CDR2 reads YFSETQ. The CDR3 runs 13 residues. Trimming took off 4 bases at V and 9 bases at J, with 15 bases between the two ends.

This clonotype was found a few times. The chain employs TRBV4-2 and TRBJ2-3, with 9 nucleotides matching TRBD2. Germline-derived CDR1 and CDR2 are LGHNA and YNFKEQ. J lost 2 bases, V lost 1 base, and 4 bases had no gene match. The CDR3 loop spans 16 amino acids. CDR3 sequence reads: CASSQAASGITDTQYF. In DNA form, the CDR3 reads TGTGCCAGCAGCCAAGCGGCTAGCGGGATCACAGATACGCAGTATTTT.

This clonotype appeared a few times. The J gene is TRBJ1-1, the V gene TRBV24-1; D unresolved. V gave up 6 bases and J gave up 0 bases, with 10 bases separating them. Germline V gene lookup returns CDR1 KGHDR and CDR2 SFDVKD. CDR3 size: 14 residues. The CDR3 loop is CATSSGGMNTEAFF. CDR3 DNA: TGTGCCACCAGTTCAGGCGGCATGAACACTGAAGCTTTCTTT.

This clonotype was counted between two and nine times. The chain has TRBV20-1 and TRBJ2-1; tentative D call: TRBD2 (7 bases). Looked up from germline, CDR1 is DFQATT and CDR2 is SNEGSKA (reference sequence). The CDR3 spans 13 residues. V was cut by 3 bases and J by 9 bases, with 15 bases left in between. CDR3 DNA sequence: TGCAGTGCTAGGGGGGGAGGGGGAATTGAGCAGTTCTTC. It translates to CSARGGGGIEQFF.

The CDR3 coding sequence is TGCGCCAGCAGCTCCTTGCAGGGGAACACCGGGGAGCTGTTTTTT. Residues: CASSSLQGNTGELFF. This chain connects TRBV5-1 to TRBJ2-2; D might be TRBD1 (5 bases). Germline CDR1 is SGHRS and CDR2 is YFSETQ. V was shortened by 3 bases and J by 1 base, with 10 bases between the two germline ends. The CDR3 contains 15 residues.